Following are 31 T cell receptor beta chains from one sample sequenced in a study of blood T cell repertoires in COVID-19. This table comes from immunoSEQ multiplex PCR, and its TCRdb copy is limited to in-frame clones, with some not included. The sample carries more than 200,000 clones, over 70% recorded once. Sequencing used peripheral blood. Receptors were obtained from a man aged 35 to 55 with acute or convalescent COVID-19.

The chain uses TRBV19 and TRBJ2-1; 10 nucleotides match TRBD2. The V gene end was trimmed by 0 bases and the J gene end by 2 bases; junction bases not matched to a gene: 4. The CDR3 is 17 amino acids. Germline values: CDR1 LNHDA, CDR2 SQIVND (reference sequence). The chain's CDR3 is CASSIDSGRAPYNEQFF. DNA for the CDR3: TGTGCCAGTAGTATAGACAGCGGGAGGGCCCCCTACAATGAGCAGTTCTTC.

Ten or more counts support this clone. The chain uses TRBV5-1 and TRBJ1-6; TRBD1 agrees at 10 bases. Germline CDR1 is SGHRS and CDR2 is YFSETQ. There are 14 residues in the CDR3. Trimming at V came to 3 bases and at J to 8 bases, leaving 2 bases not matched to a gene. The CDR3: CASSSGQGDSPLHF. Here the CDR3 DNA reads TGCGCCAGCAGCTCCGGACAGGGGGATTCACCCCTCCACTTT.

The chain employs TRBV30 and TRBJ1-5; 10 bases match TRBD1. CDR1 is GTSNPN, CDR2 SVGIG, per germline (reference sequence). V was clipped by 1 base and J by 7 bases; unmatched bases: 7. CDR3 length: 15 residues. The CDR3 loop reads CAWSAPDRGYQPQHF. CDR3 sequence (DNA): TGTGCCTGGAGTGCCCCGGACAGGGGGTACCAGCCCCAGCATTTT.

The CDR3 sequence: CASGLVQTISDSLYEKLFF. CDR3 sequence (DNA): TGTGCTAGTGGTTTGGTGCAAACAATTTCAGACAGCCTGTATGAAAAACTGTTTTTT. The chain joins TRBV12-5 to TRBJ1-4; D is possibly TRBD1 (5 bases). Germline V gives CDR1 LGHNT, CDR2 FRNRAP. Trimming pared 0 bases from V and 6 bases from J, leaving 23 bases between. The CDR3 totals 19 residues.

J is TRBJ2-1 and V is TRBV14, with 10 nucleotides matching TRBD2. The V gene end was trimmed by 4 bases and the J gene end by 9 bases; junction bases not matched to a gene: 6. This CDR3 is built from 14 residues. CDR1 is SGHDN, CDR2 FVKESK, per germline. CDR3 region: CASSRLAGDGEQFF. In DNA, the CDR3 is TGTGCCAGCAGCCGGCTAGCGGGAGATGGTGAGCAGTTCTTC.

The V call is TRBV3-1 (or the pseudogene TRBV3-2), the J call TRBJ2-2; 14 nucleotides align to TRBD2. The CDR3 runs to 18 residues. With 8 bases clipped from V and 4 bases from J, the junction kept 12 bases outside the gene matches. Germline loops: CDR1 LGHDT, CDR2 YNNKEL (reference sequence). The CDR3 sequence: CASGLPGLAGVITGELFF. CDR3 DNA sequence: TGTGCCAGCGGATTACCGGGACTAGCGGGAGTGATCACCGGGGAGCTGTTTTTT.

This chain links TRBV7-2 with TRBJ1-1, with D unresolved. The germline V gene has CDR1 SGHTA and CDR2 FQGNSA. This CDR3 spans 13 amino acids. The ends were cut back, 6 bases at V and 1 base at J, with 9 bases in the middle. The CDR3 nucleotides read TGTGCCAGCAGACGCGGGTCGAACACTGAAGCTTTCTTT. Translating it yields CASRRGSNTEAFF.

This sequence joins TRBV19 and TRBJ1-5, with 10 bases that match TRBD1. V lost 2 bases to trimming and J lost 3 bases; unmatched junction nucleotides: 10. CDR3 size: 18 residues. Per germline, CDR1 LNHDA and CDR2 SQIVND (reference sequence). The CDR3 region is CASSISTGGPLFNQPQHF. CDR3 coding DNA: TGTGCCAGTAGTATATCGACAGGGGGCCCTCTCTTCAATCAGCCCCAGCATTTT.

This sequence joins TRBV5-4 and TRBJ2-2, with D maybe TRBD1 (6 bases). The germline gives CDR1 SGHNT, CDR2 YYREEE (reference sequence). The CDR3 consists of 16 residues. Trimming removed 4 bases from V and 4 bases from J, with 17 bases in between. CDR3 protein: CASSQQIQGVTGELFF. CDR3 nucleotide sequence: TGTGCCAGCAGCCAACAAATACAGGGAGTCACCGGGGAGCTGTTTTTT.

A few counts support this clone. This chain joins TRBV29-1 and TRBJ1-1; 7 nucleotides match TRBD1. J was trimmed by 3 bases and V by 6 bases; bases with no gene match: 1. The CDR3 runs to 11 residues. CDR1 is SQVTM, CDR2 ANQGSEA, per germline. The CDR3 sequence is CSVGQDTEAFF. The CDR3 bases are TGCAGCGTAGGACAGGACACTGAAGCTTTCTTT.

The CDR3 DNA reads as TGTGCCAGCAGCTTGCGGACAGGGTTGAGTAGCAATCAGCCCCAGCATTTT. Its protein product is CASSLRTGLSSNQPQHF. J is TRBJ1-5 and V is TRBV5-8, with 8 bases matching TRBD1. The CDR3 runs to 17 residues. The germline gives CDR1 SGHTS, CDR2 YDEGEE. Losses at the gene ends were 1 base for V and 0 bases for J; bases not matched to a gene: 6. Looking up the rest from reference TRBV5-8 and TRBJ1-5 gives the full variable domain: EAGVTQSPTHLIKTRGQQATLRCSPISGHTSVYWYQQALGLGLQFLLWYDEGEERNRGNFPPRFSGRQFPNYSSELNVNALELEDSALYLCASSLRTGLSSNQPQHFGDGTRLSIL.

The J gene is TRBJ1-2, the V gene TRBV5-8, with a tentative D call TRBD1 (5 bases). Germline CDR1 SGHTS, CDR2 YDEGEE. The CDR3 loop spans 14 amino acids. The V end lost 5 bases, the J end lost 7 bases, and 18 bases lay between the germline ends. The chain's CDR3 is CASRRAGGSVGYTF. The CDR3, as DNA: TGTGCCAGCAGGCGCGCGGGGGGTTCGGTTGGCTACACCTTC.

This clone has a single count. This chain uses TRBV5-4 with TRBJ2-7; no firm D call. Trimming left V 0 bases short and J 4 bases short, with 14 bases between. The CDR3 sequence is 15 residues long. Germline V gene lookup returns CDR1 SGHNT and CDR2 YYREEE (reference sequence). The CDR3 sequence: CASSLVSRVRYEQYF. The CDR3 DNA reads TGTGCCAGCAGCTTGGTATCCCGGGTTAGGTACGAGCAGTACTTC.

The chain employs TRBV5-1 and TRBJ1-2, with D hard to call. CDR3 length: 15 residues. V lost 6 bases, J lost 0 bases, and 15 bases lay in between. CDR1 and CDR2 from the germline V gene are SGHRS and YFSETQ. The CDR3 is CASTPVGRTNYGYTF. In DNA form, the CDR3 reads TGCGCCAGCACCCCGGTAGGGAGAACTAACTATGGCTACACCTTC.

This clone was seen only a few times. CDR3 bases: TGTGCCAGCAGCGCCTTACCGGGTCTTAATCAGCCCCAGCATTTT. Its protein product is CASSALPGLNQPQHF. The chain has TRBV7-8 and TRBJ1-5; D is ambiguous. The ends were cut back, 5 bases at V and 4 bases at J, with 15 bases in the middle. This CDR3 region has 15 residues. Germline CDR1 SGHVS, CDR2 FQNEAQ.

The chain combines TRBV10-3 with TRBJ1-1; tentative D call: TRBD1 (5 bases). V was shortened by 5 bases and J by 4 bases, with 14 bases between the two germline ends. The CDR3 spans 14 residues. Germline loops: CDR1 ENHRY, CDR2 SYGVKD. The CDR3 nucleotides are TGTGCCATCAGTTCACTAGGGGAGGCCACTGAAGCTTTCTTT. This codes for CAISSLGEATEAFF.

This CDR3 is CASSLTNNYEQYF. The CDR3 nucleotides are TGTGCCAGCAGCTTAACTAATAACTACGAGCAGTACTTC. The gene calls are TRBV7-9 and TRBJ2-7; the D is unclear. V shed 2 bases and J shed 3 bases, with 8 bases lying between them. CDR3 size: 13 residues. The germline V gene encodes CDR1 SEHNR and CDR2 FQNEAQ (reference sequence).

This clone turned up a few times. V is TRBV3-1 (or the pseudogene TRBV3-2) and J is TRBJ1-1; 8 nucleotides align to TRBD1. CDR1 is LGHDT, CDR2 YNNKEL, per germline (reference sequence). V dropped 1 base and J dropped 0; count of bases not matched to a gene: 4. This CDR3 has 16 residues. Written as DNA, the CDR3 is TGTGCCAGCAGCCAAGGCGAGACAGGGGTGAACACTGAAGCTTTCTTT. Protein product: CASSQGETGVNTEAFF.

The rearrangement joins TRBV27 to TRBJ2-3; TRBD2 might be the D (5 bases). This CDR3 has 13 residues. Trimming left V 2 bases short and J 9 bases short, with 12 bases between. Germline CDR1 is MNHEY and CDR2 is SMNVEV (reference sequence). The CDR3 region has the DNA TGTGCCAGCAGTTTAAGAGGGCTGGAAACGCAGTATTTT. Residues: CASSLRGLETQYF.

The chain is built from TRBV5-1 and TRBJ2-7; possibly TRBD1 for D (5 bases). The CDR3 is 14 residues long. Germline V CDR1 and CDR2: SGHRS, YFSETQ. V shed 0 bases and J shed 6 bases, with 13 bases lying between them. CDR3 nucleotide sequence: TGCGCCAGCAGCTTGGAAGGGGTCCCCTCCGAGCAGTACTTC. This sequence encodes CASSLEGVPSEQYF.

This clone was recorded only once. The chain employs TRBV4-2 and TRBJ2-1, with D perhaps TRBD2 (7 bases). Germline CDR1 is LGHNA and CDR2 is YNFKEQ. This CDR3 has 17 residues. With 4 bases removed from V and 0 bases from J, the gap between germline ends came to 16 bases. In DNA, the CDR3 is TGTGCCAGCAGCCGAGGGGGGGCGGACCCCTCCTACAATGAGCAGTTCTTC. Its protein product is CASSRGGADPSYNEQFF.

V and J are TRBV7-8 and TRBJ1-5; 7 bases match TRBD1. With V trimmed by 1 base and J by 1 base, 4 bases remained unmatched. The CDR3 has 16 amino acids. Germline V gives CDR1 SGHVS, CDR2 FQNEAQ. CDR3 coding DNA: TGTGCCAGCAGCTTAGGACAGGGATTAAGCAATCAGCCCCAGCATTTT. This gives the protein CASSLGQGLSNQPQHF.

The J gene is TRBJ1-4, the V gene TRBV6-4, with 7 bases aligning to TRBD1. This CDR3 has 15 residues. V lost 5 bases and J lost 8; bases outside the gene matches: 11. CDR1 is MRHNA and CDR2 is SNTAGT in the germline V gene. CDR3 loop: CASSSGQAAGEKLFF. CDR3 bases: TGTGCCAGCAGTTCCGGACAGGCCGCTGGGGAAAAACTGTTTTTT.

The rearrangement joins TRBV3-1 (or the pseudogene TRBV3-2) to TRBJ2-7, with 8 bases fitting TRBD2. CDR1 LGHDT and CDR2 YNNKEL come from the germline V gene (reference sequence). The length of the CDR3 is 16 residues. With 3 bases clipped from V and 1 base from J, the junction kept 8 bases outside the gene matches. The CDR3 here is CASSQTSVWGSYEQYF. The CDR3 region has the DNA TGTGCCAGCAGCCAGACTAGCGTTTGGGGTTCCTACGAGCAGTACTTC.

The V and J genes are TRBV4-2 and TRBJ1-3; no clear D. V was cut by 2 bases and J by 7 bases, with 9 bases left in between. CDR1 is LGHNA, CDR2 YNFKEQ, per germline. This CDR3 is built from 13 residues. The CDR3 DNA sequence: TGTGCCAGCAGCCAAACGGAGCGGAACACCATATATTTT. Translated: CASSQTERNTIYF.

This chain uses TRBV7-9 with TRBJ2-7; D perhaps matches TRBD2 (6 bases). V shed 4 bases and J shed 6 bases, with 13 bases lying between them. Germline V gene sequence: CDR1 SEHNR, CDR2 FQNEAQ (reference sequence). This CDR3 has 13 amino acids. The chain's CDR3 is CASSYWTGSEQYF. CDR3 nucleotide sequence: TGTGCCAGCAGCTACTGGACCGGGAGCGAGCAGTACTTC.

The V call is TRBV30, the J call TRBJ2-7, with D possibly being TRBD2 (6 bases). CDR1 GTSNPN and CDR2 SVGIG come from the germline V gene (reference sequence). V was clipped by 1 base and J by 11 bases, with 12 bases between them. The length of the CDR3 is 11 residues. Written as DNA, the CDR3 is TGTGCCTGGAGTGAAGGGAGGCAGGAGTACTTC. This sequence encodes CAWSEGRQEYF.

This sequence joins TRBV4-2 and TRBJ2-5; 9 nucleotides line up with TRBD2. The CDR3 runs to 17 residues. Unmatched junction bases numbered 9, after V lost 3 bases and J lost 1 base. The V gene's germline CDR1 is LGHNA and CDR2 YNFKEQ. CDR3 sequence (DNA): TGTGCCAGCAGCCACAAGACTAGCGGCAACCTCCAAGAGACCCAGTACTTC. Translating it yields CASSHKTSGNLQETQYF.

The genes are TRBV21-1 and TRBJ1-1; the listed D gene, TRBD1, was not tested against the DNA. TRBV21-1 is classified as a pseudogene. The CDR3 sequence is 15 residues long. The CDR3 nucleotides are TGTGCCAGCAGGCCCAGGGGGCATCGTCGCACTGAAGCTTTCTTT. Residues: CASRPRGHRRTEAFF.

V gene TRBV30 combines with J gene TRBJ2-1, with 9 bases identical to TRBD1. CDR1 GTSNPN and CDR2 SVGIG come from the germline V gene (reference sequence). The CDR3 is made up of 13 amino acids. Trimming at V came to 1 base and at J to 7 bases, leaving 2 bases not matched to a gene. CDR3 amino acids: CAWSADRGNEQFF. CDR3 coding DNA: TGTGCCTGGAGTGCGGACAGGGGAAATGAGCAGTTCTTC.

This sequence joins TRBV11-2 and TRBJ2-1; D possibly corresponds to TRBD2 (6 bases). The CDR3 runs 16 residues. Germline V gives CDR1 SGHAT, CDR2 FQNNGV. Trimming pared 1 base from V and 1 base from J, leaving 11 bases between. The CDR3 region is CASSLGLRGSYNEQFF. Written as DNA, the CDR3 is TGTGCCAGCAGCTTAGGTCTCCGGGGGTCCTACAATGAGCAGTTCTTC.